Listed here are 9 T cell receptor beta chains from one sample, sequenced in a study of glioma-infiltrating T cells after dendritic cell vaccination. The data were produced by immunoSEQ multiplex PCR, yet TCRdb's version contains in-frame clones alone and is incomplete. This sample has about 64,000 clones, with around four fifths found just once. The sample here was blood, taken before dendritic cell vaccination. These receptors originate from a human donor with glioblastoma.

This clone was picked up one time. The chain employs TRBV6-4 and TRBJ2-7, with D perhaps matching TRBD1 (6 bases). This CDR3 spans 14 amino acids. Germline CDR1 and CDR2: MRHNA and SNTAGT. Trimming pared 7 bases from V and 0 bases from J, leaving 13 bases between. The CDR3 protein is CASKKDRSSYEQYF. The CDR3 nucleotides are TGTGCCAGCAAAAAAGACAGGAGCTCCTACGAGCAGTACTTC.

The rearrangement joins TRBV4-2 to TRBJ2-5; D may be TRBD1 (6 bases). There are 15 residues in the CDR3. Germline CDR1 reads LGHNA; CDR2 reads YNFKEQ. Trimming took 1 base from V and 5 from J, leaving 14 bases between them. The CDR3 sequence is CASSQGSGDLETQYF. DNA for the CDR3: TGTGCCAGCAGCCAAGGTTCAGGGGATTTGGAGACCCAGTACTTC.

This clone was seen just once. This likely comes from a read error, as the CDR3 has no conserved phenylalanine or tryptophan at its end. The chain couples TRBV5-1 to TRBJ2-7, with 8 bases aligning to TRBD1. The germline CDR1 and CDR2 sequences are SGHRS and YFSETQ. The CDR3 loop spans 13 amino acids. The V segment lost 7 bases and the J segment 7 bases; nucleotides outside the gene matches: 10. The CDR3 sequence: CASGTGPTLEQYL. CDR3 nucleotides: TGCGCCAGCGGGACAGGCCCTACCCTGGAGCAGTACCTC.

The chain has TRBV6-1 and TRBJ2-3, with TRBD2 matching 10 bases. The CDR3 consists of 17 residues. Germline-derived CDR1 and CDR2 are MNHNS and SASEGT. Germline trimming cut 4 bases from V and 5 bases from J; bases unmatched to any gene: 12. CDR3 DNA: TGTGCCAGCAGTGGGGGAGTAGCGGGGGGCGGGAGAGATACGCAGTATTTT. Translation: CASSGGVAGGGRDTQYF.

This chain joins TRBV5-1 and TRBJ2-4; 8 bases are a match to TRBD1. The CDR3 has 17 residues. Unmatched junction bases numbered 11, after V lost 5 bases and J lost 1 base. CDR1 is SGHRS and CDR2 is YFSETQ in the germline V gene. CDR3 nucleotides: TGCGCCAGCAGTACGCAGGGGGCGGTTCTGGCCAAAAACATTCAGTACTTC. This encodes CASSTQGAVLAKNIQYF.

This clone came up a few times. The genes are TRBV6-5 and TRBJ1-5; D unresolved. The CDR3 totals 13 residues. Trimming stripped 5 bases from V and 7 bases from J, with 12 bases between. In germline, CDR1 is MNHEY, CDR2 SVGAGI. The CDR3 DNA is TGTGCCAGCAGTCCCGCCAGAGGGCAGCCCCAGCATTTT. Its translation: CASSPARGQPQHF.

Notes on this clone: Other DNA sequences in this sample translate to the same CDR3. The rearrangement joins TRBV19 to TRBJ1-1, with TRBD1 matching 8 bases. Per the germline V gene, CDR1 is LNHDA and CDR2 is SQIVND (reference sequence). With 4 bases clipped from V and 4 bases from J, the junction kept 8 bases outside the gene matches. This CDR3 spans 15 amino acids. In nucleotides, the CDR3 is TGTGCCAGTAGTACTCGACAGGGGAAGGGCACTGAAGCTTTCTTT. As protein: CASSTRQGKGTEAFF.

The V call is TRBV15, the J call TRBJ2-5; D not resolved. V gave up 0 bases and J gave up 4 bases, with 6 bases separating them. There are 13 residues in the CDR3. Germline CDR1 is LNHNV and CDR2 is YYDKDF (reference sequence). In DNA, the CDR3 is TGTGCCACCAGCAGAGATTTCAGAGAGACCCAGTACTTC. Translation: CATSRDFRETQYF.

The gene calls are TRBV29-1 and TRBJ2-7, with D uncertain. The CDR3 is 12 residues long. The V gene lost 7 bases and the J gene lost 3 bases, with 13 bases spanning the gap. The V gene's germline CDR1 is SQVTM and CDR2 ANQGSEA. This CDR3 reads CSAGLGLYEQYF. The DNA of the CDR3 is TGCAGCGCGGGTTTGGGTCTCTACGAGCAGTACTTC.